This paragraph covers one TCR beta chain sequence. What this receptor recognizes is not known. Base-call qualities are not available, and no considerably larger clone is one nucleotide away. The entire isolated RNA was reverse transcribed using the High Capacity cDNA Reverse Transcription Kit, and thus expressed TCRB transcripts were sequenced. Deep immunoSEQ sequencing was performed on naive, central memory and regulatory T cell samples, with an average of around 3.5 million total reads per sample. Sorted cells were lysed in RLT buffer and RNA was extracted with DNase-treated RNeasy Micro or Mini kits, depending on cell number. Each cell subset was processed separately to prevent cross-contamination, with patient and healthy donor samples processed together. TCRB sequences were amplified from cDNA with the immunoSEQ multiplex PCR, producing 87-bp fragments spanning the CDR3 region. Amplicons were sequenced on the Illumina HiSeq platform. The paper's data handling went like this. PCR bias was computationally corrected using synthetic template baselines, reads within Hamming distance 2 were collapsed, and singletons that could not be merged were discarded. Reads were aligned to IMGT to assign V, D and J genes, CDR3 length, and insertions or deletions at six rearrangement sites. Within each subset, clonotype counts were normalized to sorted cell number, and only after that were true diversity and Gini coefficients computed with the tcR R package. The overlap coefficient, calculated on TCRB nucleotide sequences, was used to quantify repertoire sharing. TCRdb limited this immuneACCESS table to in-frame rearrangements with V and J called. A share of clones is missing; checked studies link under half to unresolved V genes, and the rest is unexplained. V, J and clone size are those of that table, while D and trimming were read from the DNA. This sample is represented by about 59,000 clones; roughly three fifths of them were singletons. Around 2.2% of the sample is held by the ten biggest clonotypes.

This specimen comes from a study of beta chain features in type 1 diabetes (dated by TCRdb to the late 2010s). About the full investigation: No differences in mean age, gender distribution, total cell number or subset yield were found between patients and healthy donors. A total of 85 million to 140 million sorted cells were examined across all samples, and the number of cells per subset was strongly correlated with RNA yield. In the study, TCRB repertoires of sorted circulating CD4+ T cell subsets from recently diagnosed type 1 diabetes patients were compared with those of matched healthy donors. Regulatory and stem cell-like memory subsets were obtained from only 8 patients and roughly eight healthy donors, while naive and central memory subsets were obtained from all 30 or so donors.

CDR1 and CDR2, per the germline V gene, are SQVTM and ANQGSEA. The CDR3 sequence holds 14 residues, the cysteine and phenylalanine included. Solely the CDR3 DNA is kept, with 42 bases framed from the first base. Deletion took 6 bases off V and 5 bases off J, with a span of 19 bases between the germline ends. A single peripheral blood draw of around 120 mL on average was collected from each donor into heparinised tubes. Naive, central memory, regulatory and stem cell-like memory CD4+ T cells were sorted on a BD FACSAria II using a panel including CD45RO, CCR7, CD25, CD127, CD95 and CD27. All sorted populations exceeded 98% purity. PBMCs were isolated immediately by Lymphoprep density gradient centrifugation and stained directly without culture. So that batch effects would be minimized, each experiment stained and sorted samples in pairs, pairing one healthy donor with one patient. The paper's findings and limits, for the study overall: Because cDNA was sequenced instead of genomic DNA, highly expressing activated cells could be over-represented, though the groups showed no difference in activation or CD3 levels. Because small numbers of individuals were included in the HLA sub-analyses, any influence of HLA type on TCRB rearrangement was left unresolved. Shorter templates might be favored by PCR, yet because patient and control samples were amplified and corrected together, any such skew would affect both groups equally. Naive, central memory and regulatory TCRB repertoires appeared to be more similar among patients than among healthy donors. In all four CD4+ subsets, TCRB CDR3 length was moderately but significantly shorter in type 1 diabetes patients. At VDJ recombination sites, type 1 diabetes patients had fewer insertions and more deleted nucleotides, which implies abnormalities in thymic rearrangement.

The specimen sequenced was Tregs from blood. The cell subset or site label corresponds to: regulatory CD4+ T cells. The rearrangement joined TRBV29-1 to TRBJ2-5; the D gene is perhaps TRBD2, on 6 matching bases. This receptor was obtained from a woman between 18 and 30 years old in good health. The DNA is TGCAGCGTGGTCCCCACGACTAGTGAGGAGACCCAGTACTTC. This translates into CSVVPTTSEETQYF. With all but the CDR3 taken from the reference TRBV29-1 and TRBJ2-5 genes, the full variable domain is: SAVISQKPSRDICQRGTSLTIQCQVDSQVTMMFWYRQQPGQSLTLIATANQGSEATYESGFVIDKFPISRPNLTFSTLTVSNMSPEDSSIYLCSVVPTTSEETQYFGPGTRLLVL.